Here is one TCR beta chain with its context. Its antigen is currently unknown. The record originates from a study of T cell responses to AZD1222 COVID-19 vaccine. Across the whole study: Pooled together were second doses at about 4 or about 12 weeks.

TCRdb's copy holds only in-frame clones and misses some; the assay was immunoSEQ multiplex PCR. The data hold around 99,000 clones, with approximately 91% observed a single time. Study findings and constraints: Vaccine-associated CD4 TCRs spanned spike, dominant at 160-218 and 743-854.

V was trimmed by 0 bases and J by 6 bases, leaving 17 bases between them. In germline, CDR1 is SGHDT, CDR2 YYEEEE. The CDR3 spans 16 residues. The clonotype was recovered from an adult in good health. The chain carries TRBV5-6 and TRBJ2-3; tentative D call: TRBD2 (6 bases). The sequencing used peripheral blood, collected on day 0 of AZD1222 vaccination. The CDR3 sequence is CASSLAGLHTGDTQYF. In nucleotides, the CDR3 is TGTGCCAGCAGCTTGGCGGGACTTCATACTGGGGATACGCAGTATTTT.